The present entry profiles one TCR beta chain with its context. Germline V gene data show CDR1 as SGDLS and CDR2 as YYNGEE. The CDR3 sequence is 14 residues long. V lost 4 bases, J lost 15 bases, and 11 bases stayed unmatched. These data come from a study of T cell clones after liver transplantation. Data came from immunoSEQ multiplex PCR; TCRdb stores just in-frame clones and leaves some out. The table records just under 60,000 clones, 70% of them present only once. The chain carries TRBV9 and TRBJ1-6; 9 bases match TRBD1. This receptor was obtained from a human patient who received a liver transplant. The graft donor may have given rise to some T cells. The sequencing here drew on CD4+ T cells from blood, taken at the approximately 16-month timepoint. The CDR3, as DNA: TGTGCCAGCAGCACCGGGACAGGGAGAGGGAACCTCCACTTT. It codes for CASSTGTGRGNLHF. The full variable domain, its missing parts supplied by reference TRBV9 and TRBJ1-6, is DSGVTQTPKHLITATGQRVTLRCSPRSGDLSVYWYQQSLDQGLQFLIQYYNGEERAKGNILERFSAQQFPDLHSELNLSSLELGDSALYFCASSTGTGRGNLHFGNGTRLTVT.